The source of this TCR beta chain is a study of cytomegalovirus exposure and HLA in healthy donors. A word on this clone: The antigen remains unidentified.

Study-wide results and caveats: The study found most TCR sequences rare, yet found some public TCRs in many donors. The authors listed 164 TCR beta chains as cytomegalovirus-associated. Reported performance of the classifier showed diagnosis of cytomegalovirus status with high specificity and sensitivity.

Assay: immunoSEQ multiplex PCR; the TCRdb copy retains only in-frame clones and omits some. The data show more than 250,000 clones, 80% to 90% seen once. The sequence was obtained from a woman aged 18-29 years in good health and CMV-seronegative. Sequenced material: PBMCs.

The DNA of the CDR3 is TGTGCCAGCAGCCCGAATTTAAGGACAGGGGACGAGCAGTACTTC. Its translation is CASSPNLRTGDEQYF. This chain joins TRBV4-2 and TRBJ2-7; 9 positions agree with TRBD1. Trimming cost V 4 bases and J 5 bases; bases outside gene matches: 9. Per the germline V gene, CDR1 is LGHNA and CDR2 is YNFKEQ. This CDR3 is built from 15 residues.